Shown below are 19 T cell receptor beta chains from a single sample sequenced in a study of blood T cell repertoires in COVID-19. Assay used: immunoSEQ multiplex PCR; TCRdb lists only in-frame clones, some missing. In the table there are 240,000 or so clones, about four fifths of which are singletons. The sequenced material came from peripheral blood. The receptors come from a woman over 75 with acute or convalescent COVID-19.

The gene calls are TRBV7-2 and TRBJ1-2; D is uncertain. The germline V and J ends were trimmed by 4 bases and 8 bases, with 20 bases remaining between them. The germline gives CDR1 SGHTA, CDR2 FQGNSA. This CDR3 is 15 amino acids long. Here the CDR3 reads CASSSNPGRPGGYTF. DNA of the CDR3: TGTGCCAGCAGCTCAAATCCGGGTCGTCCGGGGGGCTACACCTTC.

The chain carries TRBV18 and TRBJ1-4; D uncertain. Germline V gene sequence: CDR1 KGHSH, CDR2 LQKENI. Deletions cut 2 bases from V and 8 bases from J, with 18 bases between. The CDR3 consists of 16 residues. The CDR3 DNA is TGTGCCAGCTCACCATCCCGGAACTCCCTGAGGGAAAAACTGTTTTTT. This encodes CASSPSRNSLREKLFF.

CDR3 protein: CASSSDRGRVPEAFF. CDR3 in DNA: TGTGCCAGCAGCTCTGACAGGGGGCGCGTCCCTGAAGCTTTCTTT. J is TRBJ1-1 and V is TRBV5-4, with 10 positions matching TRBD1. CDR1 is SGHNT and CDR2 is YYREEE in the germline V gene (reference sequence). After removal of 3 bases from V and 6 bases from J, the junction contained 8 bases not matched to a gene. The CDR3 covers 15 residues.

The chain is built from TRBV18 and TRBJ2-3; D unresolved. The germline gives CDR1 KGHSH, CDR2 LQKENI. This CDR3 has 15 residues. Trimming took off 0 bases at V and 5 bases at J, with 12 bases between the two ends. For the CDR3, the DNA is TGTGCCAGCTCACCACCCTGGCGGCCCAAAGATACGCAGTATTTT. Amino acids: CASSPPWRPKDTQYF.

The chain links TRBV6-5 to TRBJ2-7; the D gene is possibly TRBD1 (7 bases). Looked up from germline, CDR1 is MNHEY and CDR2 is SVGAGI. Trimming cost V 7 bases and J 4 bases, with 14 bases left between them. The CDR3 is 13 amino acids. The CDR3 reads CASMAQGGYEQYF. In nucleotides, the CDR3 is TGTGCCAGCATGGCTCAGGGGGGTTACGAGCAGTACTTC.

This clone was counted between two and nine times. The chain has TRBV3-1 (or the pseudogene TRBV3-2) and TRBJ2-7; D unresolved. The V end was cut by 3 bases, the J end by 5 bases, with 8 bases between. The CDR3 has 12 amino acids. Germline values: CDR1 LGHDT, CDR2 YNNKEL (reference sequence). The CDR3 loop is CASSQIADEQYF. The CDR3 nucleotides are TGTGCCAGCAGCCAGATAGCCGACGAGCAGTACTTC.

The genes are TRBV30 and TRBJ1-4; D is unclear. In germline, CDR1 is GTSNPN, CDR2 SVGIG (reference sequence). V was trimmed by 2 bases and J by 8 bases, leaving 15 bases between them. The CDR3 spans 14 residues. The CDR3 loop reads CAWSLQGRGEKLFF. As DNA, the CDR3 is TGTGCCTGGAGTTTACAAGGCCGAGGGGAAAAACTGTTTTTT.

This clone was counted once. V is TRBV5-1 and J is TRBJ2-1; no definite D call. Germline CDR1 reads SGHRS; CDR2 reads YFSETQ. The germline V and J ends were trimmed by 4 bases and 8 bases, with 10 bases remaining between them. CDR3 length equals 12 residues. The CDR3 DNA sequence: TGCGCCAGCAGCCTCCCAACGGATGAGCAGTTCTTC. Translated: CASSLPTDEQFF.

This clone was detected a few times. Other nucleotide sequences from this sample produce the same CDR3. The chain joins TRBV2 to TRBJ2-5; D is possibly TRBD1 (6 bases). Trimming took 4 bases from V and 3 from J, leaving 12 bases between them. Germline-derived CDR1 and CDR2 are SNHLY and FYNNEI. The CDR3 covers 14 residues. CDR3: CASSVSTGKETQYF. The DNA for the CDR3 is TGTGCCAGCAGTGTCAGCACAGGGAAAGAGACCCAGTACTTC.

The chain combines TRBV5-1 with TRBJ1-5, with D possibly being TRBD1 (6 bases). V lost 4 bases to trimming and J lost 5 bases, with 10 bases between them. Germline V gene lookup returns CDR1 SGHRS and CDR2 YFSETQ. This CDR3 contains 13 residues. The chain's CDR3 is CASSQQGDQPQHF. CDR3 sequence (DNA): TGCGCCAGCAGCCAACAGGGAGATCAGCCCCAGCATTTT.

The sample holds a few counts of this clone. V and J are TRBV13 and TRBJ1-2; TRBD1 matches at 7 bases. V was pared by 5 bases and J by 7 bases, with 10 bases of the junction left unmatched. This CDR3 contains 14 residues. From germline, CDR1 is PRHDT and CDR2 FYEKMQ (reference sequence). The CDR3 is CASSPRDRVAGYTF. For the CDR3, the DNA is TGTGCCAGCAGCCCCCGAGACAGGGTGGCTGGCTACACCTTC.

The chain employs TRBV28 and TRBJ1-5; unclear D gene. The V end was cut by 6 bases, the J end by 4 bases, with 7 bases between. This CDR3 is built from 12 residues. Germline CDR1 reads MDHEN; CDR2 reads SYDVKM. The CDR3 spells CASRRGNQPQHF. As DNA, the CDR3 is TGTGCCAGCAGGAGAGGAAATCAGCCCCAGCATTTT.

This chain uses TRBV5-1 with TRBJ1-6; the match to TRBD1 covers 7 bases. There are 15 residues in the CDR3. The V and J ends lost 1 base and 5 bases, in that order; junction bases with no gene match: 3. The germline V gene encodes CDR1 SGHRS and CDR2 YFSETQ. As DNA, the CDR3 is TGCGCCAGCAGCTTGACAGGGACAGATAATTCACCCCTCCACTTT. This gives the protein CASSLTGTDNSPLHF. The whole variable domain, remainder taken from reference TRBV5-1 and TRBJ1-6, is KAGVTQTPRYLIKTRGQQVTLSCSPISGHRSVSWYQQTPGQGLQFLFEYFSETQRNKGNFPGRFSGRQFSNSRSEMNVSTLELGDSALYLCASSLTGTDNSPLHFGNGTRLTVT.

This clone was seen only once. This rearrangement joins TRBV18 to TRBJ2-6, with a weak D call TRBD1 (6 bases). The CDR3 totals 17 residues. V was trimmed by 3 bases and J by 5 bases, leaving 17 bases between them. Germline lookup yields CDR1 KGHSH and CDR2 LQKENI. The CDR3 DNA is TGTGCCAGCTCACCTGGGACCACTCAGGGGTGGGCCAACGTCCTGACTTTC. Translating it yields CASSPGTTQGWANVLTF.

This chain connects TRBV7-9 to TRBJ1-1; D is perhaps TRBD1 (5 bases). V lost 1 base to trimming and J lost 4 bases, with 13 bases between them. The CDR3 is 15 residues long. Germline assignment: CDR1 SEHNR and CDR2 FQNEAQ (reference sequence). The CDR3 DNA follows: TGTGCCAGCAGCTTAGATCTAGACAGTCGCACTGAAGCTTTCTTT. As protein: CASSLDLDSRTEAFF.

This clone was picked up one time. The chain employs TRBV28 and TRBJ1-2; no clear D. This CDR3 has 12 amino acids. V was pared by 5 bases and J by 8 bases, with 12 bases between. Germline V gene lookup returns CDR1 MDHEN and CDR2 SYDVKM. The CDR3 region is CASSTGLYGYTF. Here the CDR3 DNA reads TGTGCCAGCAGTACCGGACTCTACGGCTACACCTTC.

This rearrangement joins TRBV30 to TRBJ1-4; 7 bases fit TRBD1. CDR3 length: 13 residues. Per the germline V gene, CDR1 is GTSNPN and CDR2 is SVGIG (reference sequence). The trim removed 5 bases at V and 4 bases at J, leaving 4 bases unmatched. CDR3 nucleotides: TGTGCCTGGTCGGGACAGCGTAATGAAAAACTGTTTTTT. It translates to CAWSGQRNEKLFF.

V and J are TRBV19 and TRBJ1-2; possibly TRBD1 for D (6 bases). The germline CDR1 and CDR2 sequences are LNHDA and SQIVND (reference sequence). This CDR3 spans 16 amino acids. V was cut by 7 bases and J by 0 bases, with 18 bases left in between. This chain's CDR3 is CASIPRPQGTNYGYTF. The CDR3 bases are TGTGCCAGTATCCCCCGTCCACAGGGAACTAACTATGGCTACACCTTC.

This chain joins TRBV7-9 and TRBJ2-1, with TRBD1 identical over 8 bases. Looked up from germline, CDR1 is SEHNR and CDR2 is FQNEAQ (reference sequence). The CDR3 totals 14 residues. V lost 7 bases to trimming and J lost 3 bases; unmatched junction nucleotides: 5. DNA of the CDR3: TGTGCCAGCAAGACGACAGGGGACTACAATGAGCAGTTCTTC. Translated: CASKTTGDYNEQFF.